Shown below are 10 T cell receptor beta chains from a single sample sequenced in a study of chemoradiotherapy in HPV16-positive cancers. Data came from immunoSEQ multiplex PCR; TCRdb stores just in-frame clones and leaves some out. The sample carries 15,000 to 20,000 clones, over 90% recorded once. The sequenced sample was blood, obtained from a patient who underwent chemoradiotherapy. Every receptor here comes from a human donor with HPV-associated anogenital cancer.

This rearrangement joins TRBV6-5 to TRBJ1-5; 10 bases are shared with TRBD1. The CDR3 spans 12 residues. Germline-derived CDR1 and CDR2 are MNHEY and SVGAGI. After removal of 10 bases from V and 6 bases from J, the junction contained 3 bases not matched to a gene. The CDR3 DNA sequence: TGTGCCACCGGGACAGGGGTTCAGCCCCAGCATTTT. Amino acids: CATGTGVQPQHF.

The chain joins TRBV5-4 to TRBJ1-2; 11 bases align to TRBD1. Germline V gene lookup returns CDR1 SGHNT and CDR2 YYREEE (reference sequence). Trimming cost V 4 bases and J 3 bases; bases outside gene matches: 8. The CDR3 runs 16 residues. CDR3 coding DNA: TGTGCCAGCAGCCCGCGACCGGGACAGGGGGACTATGGCTACACCTTC. This codes for CASSPRPGQGDYGYTF.

The CDR3 protein is CASSPRTGTYEQYV. The CDR3 coding sequence is TGTGCCAGCTCACCACGAACGGGGACTTACGAGCAGTACGTC. The V and J genes are TRBV18 and TRBJ2-7; possibly TRBD2 for D (6 bases). The CDR3 has 14 amino acids. Trimming took off 1 base at V and 4 bases at J, with 11 bases between the two ends. Germline CDR1 KGHSH, CDR2 LQKENI.

V gene TRBV10-3 combines with J gene TRBJ2-1; maybe TRBD2 (6 bases). V gave up 11 bases and J gave up 8 bases, with 22 bases separating them. The V gene's germline CDR1 is ENHRY and CDR2 SYGVKD. The CDR3 contains 14 residues. The CDR3 DNA is TGTGCCCCTATAAGACTAGTCCCAGCTCATGAGCAGTTCTTC. This translates into CAPIRLVPAHEQFF.

V is TRBV7-8 and J is TRBJ2-7; D ambiguous. The germline gives CDR1 SGHVS, CDR2 FQNEAQ. The CDR3 is 14 amino acids. Trimming cost V 0 bases and J 1 base, with 7 bases left between them. As DNA, the CDR3 is TGTGCCAGCAGCTTAGCACAGCCTTCCTACGAGCAGTACGTC. It codes for CASSLAQPSYEQYV.

The J gene is TRBJ1-1, the V gene TRBV11-2; D perhaps matches TRBD1 (6 bases). Trimming took 5 bases from V and 7 from J, leaving 17 bases between them. The germline CDR1 and CDR2 sequences are SGHAT and FQNNGV. The CDR3 consists of 14 residues. The CDR3 here is CASSKQGWGIEAFF. The CDR3 DNA sequence: TGTGCCAGCAGCAAACAGGGCTGGGGGATTGAAGCTTTCTTT.

V usage is TRBV18 and J usage is TRBJ2-1; 12 positions agree with TRBD2. V trimming: 8 bases; J trimming: 4 bases; junction bases outside the gene matches: 3. This CDR3 contains 14 residues. CDR1 is KGHSH, CDR2 LQKENI, per germline. CDR3 DNA: TGTGCCAGCGCCGGGACTAGCGGGTACAATGAGCAGTTCTTC. The encoded protein is CASAGTSGYNEQFF. Looking up the rest from reference TRBV18 and TRBJ2-1 gives the full variable domain: NAGVMQNPRHLVRRRGQEARLRCSPMKGHSHVYWYRQLPEEGLKFMVYLQKENIIDESGMPKERFSAEFPKEGPSILRIQQVVRGDSAAYFCASAGTSGYNEQFFGPGTRLTVL.

The V gene is TRBV6-5, the J gene TRBJ2-7; 12 bases line up with TRBD2. V lost 0 bases, J lost 4 bases, and 4 bases stayed unmatched. The germline gives CDR1 MNHEY, CDR2 SVGAGI. CDR3 length: 16 residues. The CDR3: CASSYSPSGGGYEQYF. The DNA for the CDR3 is TGTGCCAGCAGTTACTCGCCTAGCGGGGGGGGGTACGAGCAGTACTTC.

This clone has only a few counts. J is TRBJ2-5 and V is TRBV7-9; 9 nucleotides agree with TRBD1. The germline V gene has CDR1 SEHNR and CDR2 FQNEAQ (reference sequence). With 5 bases clipped from V and 4 bases from J, the junction kept 8 bases outside the gene matches. CDR3 length: 15 residues. The CDR3 protein is CASSKRQGGGETQYF. For the CDR3, the DNA is TGTGCCAGCAGCAAAAGACAGGGGGGAGGAGAGACCCAGTACTTC.

The chain has TRBV12-5 and TRBJ1-2; no firm D call. V was clipped by 1 base and J by 6 bases, with 12 bases between them. CDR1 LGHNT and CDR2 FRNRAP come from the germline V gene. The CDR3 contains 14 residues. The CDR3 DNA sequence: TGTGCTAGTGGTTTGGAAGGGTGGAGGCATGGCTACACCTTC. Protein product: CASGLEGWRHGYTF.